Listed below are T cell receptor beta chains from one sample, sequenced in a study of T-cell memory formation after mild COVID-19. One entry per CDR3 protein results from TCRdb running MiXCR on the 5' RACE reads. Of nearly 200,000 distinct CDR3 sequences listed, about 18% are singletons. Sequenced input: PBMCs or a T cell subset sorted from them (not recorded which). The source is an adult woman who had mild COVID-19 (a few samples of this study predate the infection). Cell type and time point are not known. Each CDR3 is given with its conserved first and last residue. A D gene is named only where the DNA matches it firmly. Part of the rows lack a size; the others show once, few, many or a class for expanded clones.

d_call: -
v_call: TRBV6-5
j_call: TRBJ2-5
clone_size: -
cdr3_nt: TGTGCCAGCAGTTATAGGGGGGGAAGGGAGACCCAGTACTTC
cdr3_aa: CASSYRGGRETQYF

d_call: TRBD1
v_call: TRBV6-2/TRBV6-3
j_call: TRBJ1-2
clone_size: -
cdr3_nt: TGTGCCAGCAGTCCTGGGACAGGCCGTAACCCTGGCTACACCTTC
cdr3_aa: CASSPGTGRNPGYTF

d_call: -
v_call: TRBV5-4
j_call: TRBJ2-1
clone_size: few
cdr3_nt: TGTGCCAGCAGTGTGAAGAGTGGGGCCGTGTACAATGAGCAGTTCTTC
cdr3_aa: CASSVKSGAVYNEQFF

d_call: TRBD2
v_call: TRBV18
j_call: TRBJ2-3
clone_size: many
cdr3_nt: TGTGCCAGCTCACCGAAAGCGGGGGGGAGCACAGATACGCAGTATTTT
cdr3_aa: CASSPKAGGSTDTQYF

d_call: TRBD2
v_call: TRBV7-9
j_call: TRBJ2-5
clone_size: few
cdr3_nt: TGTGCCAGCACCGCCCCGACTAGCGGGGTTTCACAAGAGACCCAGTACTTC
cdr3_aa: CASTAPTSGVSQETQYF

d_call: TRBD2
v_call: TRBV20-1
j_call: TRBJ2-7
clone_size: -
cdr3_nt: TGCAGTGCTAGGGCCTTTGGCGGGAGGGCAGGCGAGCAGTACTTC
cdr3_aa: CSARAFGGRAGEQYF

d_call: -
v_call: TRBV9
j_call: TRBJ1-6
clone_size: -
cdr3_nt: TGTGCCAGCAGCGTACACGCCCGGGGAGATTCACCCCTCCACTTT
cdr3_aa: CASSVHARGDSPLHF

d_call: TRBD2
v_call: TRBV5-5
j_call: TRBJ2-7
clone_size: -
cdr3_nt: TGTGCCAGCAGCTTGGCCCTTTTAGCGGGAGGCTACGAGCAGTACTTC
cdr3_aa: CASSLALLAGGYEQYF

d_call: TRBD2
v_call: TRBV20-1
j_call: TRBJ2-7
clone_size: -
cdr3_nt: TGCAGTGCTAGAGATGAACTAGCGGGAGAATACGAGCAGTACTTC
cdr3_aa: CSARDELAGEYEQYF

d_call: TRBD2
v_call: TRBV7-9
j_call: TRBJ2-3
clone_size: -
cdr3_nt: TGTGCCAGCAGCTCTACCCCATATTCGCGCGCGGGAGAGGATACGCAGTATTTT
cdr3_aa: CASSSTPYSRAGEDTQYF

d_call: -
v_call: TRBV5-6
j_call: TRBJ1-6
clone_size: few
cdr3_nt: TGTGCCAGCAGTACCCAGGGGAAAAATTCACCCCTCCACTTT
cdr3_aa: CASSTQGKNSPLHF

d_call: -
v_call: TRBV5-1
j_call: TRBJ1-1
clone_size: few
cdr3_nt: TGCGCCAGCAGCTTGACATCCAGCACTGAAGCTTTCTTT
cdr3_aa: CASSLTSSTEAFF

d_call: -
v_call: TRBV7-9
j_call: TRBJ1-2
clone_size: -
cdr3_nt: TGTGCCAGCAGCCCATCCTCGACAGCCTATGGCTACACCTTC
cdr3_aa: CASSPSSTAYGYTF

d_call: -
v_call: TRBV7-8
j_call: TRBJ2-1
clone_size: few
cdr3_nt: TGTGCCAGCAGCAACCCAGACAATGAGCAGTTCTTC
cdr3_aa: CASSNPDNEQFF

d_call: -
v_call: TRBV4-1
j_call: TRBJ2-7
clone_size: many
cdr3_nt: TGCGCCAGCAGCGTTATACCGCCGCACCCTGGAACTTGGGAGCAGTACTTC
cdr3_aa: CASSVIPPHPGTWEQYF

d_call: TRBD1
v_call: TRBV7-9
j_call: TRBJ1-1
clone_size: few
cdr3_nt: TGTGCCAGCAGCGTCGACAGGGCGGCGGACTACACTGAAGCTTTCTTT
cdr3_aa: CASSVDRAADYTEAFF

d_call: TRBD1
v_call: TRBV28
j_call: TRBJ2-7
clone_size: -
cdr3_nt: TGTGCCAGCAGCAGGGACAGCACTCTTTCCTACGAGCAGTACTTC
cdr3_aa: CASSRDSTLSYEQYF

d_call: -
v_call: TRBV24-1
j_call: TRBJ2-7
clone_size: -
cdr3_nt: TGTGCCACCAGTGATCCTAGCTACTACGAGCAGTACTTC
cdr3_aa: CATSDPSYYEQYF

d_call: -
v_call: TRBV20-1
j_call: TRBJ2-7
clone_size: -
cdr3_nt: TGCAGTGCTAGCCCGACAGGCCCTGGCGAGCAGTACTTC
cdr3_aa: CSASPTGPGEQYF

d_call: -
v_call: TRBV4-3
j_call: TRBJ2-7
clone_size: -
cdr3_nt: TGCGCCAGCAGCCAAGATCACACGGCTAGCAAGACCAGGTACTTC
cdr3_aa: CASSQDHTASKTRYF

d_call: -
v_call: TRBV20-1
j_call: TRBJ2-3
clone_size: once
cdr3_nt: TGCAGTGCTAGATCGCTATCTACCACTATAGCAGATACGCAGTATTTT
cdr3_aa: CSARSLSTTIADTQYF

d_call: -
v_call: TRBV5-1
j_call: TRBJ2-1
clone_size: -
cdr3_nt: TGCGCCAGCAGCTTAGGGCTGGTCGACAATGAGCAGTTCTTC
cdr3_aa: CASSLGLVDNEQFF

d_call: -
v_call: TRBV5-1
j_call: TRBJ1-4
clone_size: few
cdr3_nt: TGCGCCAGCAGCTTGTTCGGGGAGGGTGAAAAACTGTTTTTT
cdr3_aa: CASSLFGEGEKLFF

d_call: TRBD2
v_call: TRBV12-3/TRBV12-4
j_call: TRBJ2-1
clone_size: few
cdr3_nt: TGTGCCAGCAGTCAGACTAGCGGGATCTACAATGAGCAGTTCTTC
cdr3_aa: CASSQTSGIYNEQFF

d_call: -
v_call: TRBV20-1
j_call: TRBJ2-7
clone_size: -
cdr3_nt: TGCAGTGCTAGAGATCGAGGGAGACGGGCGGTCCCCCTCTACGAGCAGTACTTC
cdr3_aa: CSARDRGRRAVPLYEQYF

d_call: TRBD1
v_call: TRBV7-3
j_call: TRBJ2-1
clone_size: -
cdr3_nt: TGTGCCAGCAGTAAGACAGGGGACTCCTACAATGAGCAGTTCTTC
cdr3_aa: CASSKTGDSYNEQFF

d_call: -
v_call: TRBV2
j_call: TRBJ2-1
clone_size: -
cdr3_nt: TGTGCCAGCGGAAGCGGGTTCTACAATGAGCAGTTCTTC
cdr3_aa: CASGSGFYNEQFF

d_call: TRBD2
v_call: TRBV20-1
j_call: TRBJ2-1
clone_size: -
cdr3_nt: TGCAGTGCTCAGACTAGCGGGGGGTACAATGAGCAGTTCTTC
cdr3_aa: CSAQTSGGYNEQFF

d_call: -
v_call: TRBV19
j_call: TRBJ2-3
clone_size: -
cdr3_nt: TGTGCCAGTAGTAACTGGTCCCTAGCGAGGGCCCCTAGCACAGATACGCAGTATTTT
cdr3_aa: CASSNWSLARAPSTDTQYF

d_call: -
v_call: TRBV7-2
j_call: TRBJ2-1
clone_size: few
cdr3_nt: TGTGCCAGCAGCCCGGGACCTGTCAATGAGCAGTTCTTC
cdr3_aa: CASSPGPVNEQFF

d_call: -
v_call: TRBV4-1
j_call: TRBJ2-7
clone_size: few
cdr3_nt: TGCGCCAGCAGTCCCACAGGGAAGACCTCCTACGAGCAGTACTTC
cdr3_aa: CASSPTGKTSYEQYF

d_call: -
v_call: TRBV18
j_call: TRBJ1-1
clone_size: few
cdr3_nt: TGTGCCAGCTTAACAGGGAGGAACACTGAAGCTTTCTTT
cdr3_aa: CASLTGRNTEAFF